This is a list of T cell receptor beta chains from one sample in a study of CD8 T cells in ankylosing spondylitis. TCRdb reprocessed the 5' RACE reads via MiXCR and lists one record per CDR3 protein. The sample lists roughly 490,000 distinct CDR3 sequences, about 5.2% occurring once. The specimen was blood, either unsorted or a sorted T cell fraction (not recorded which). Receptors were obtained from a male donor with ankylosing spondylitis. The CDR3 runs from the conserved cysteine through the conserved F or W. D genes are given only for firm matches. Size tells how often a clone was seen (once, few, many) or the class of an expanded clone, and some rows leave it out.

v_gene,d_gene,j_gene,abundance,CDR3aa,CDR3nt
TRBV29-1,TRBD1,TRBJ2-1,many,CSVGGQGASYNEQFF,TGCAGCGTTGGAGGACAGGGGGCCAGTTACAATGAGCAGTTCTTC
TRBV20-1,TRBD2,TRBJ2-3,many,CSASLAGVTDTQYF,TGCAGTGCTAGCCTAGCGGGGGTCACAGATACGCAGTATTTT
TRBV20-1,-,TRBJ1-5,many,CSAFDRRGDQPQHF,TGCAGTGCCTTTGACAGGAGAGGCGATCAGCCCCAGCATTTT
TRBV6-2/TRBV6-3,-,TRBJ2-6,many,CASSYFRDSGANVLTF,TGTGCCAGCAGTTACTTTCGGGACTCTGGGGCCAACGTCCTGACTTTC
TRBV12-5,TRBD2,TRBJ2-1,many,CASGRLADSYNEQFF,TGTGCTAGTGGCCGACTAGCGGACTCCTACAATGAGCAGTTCTTC
TRBV7-6,TRBD1,TRBJ1-5,few,CASSLMGQGPSAQHF,TGTGCCAGCAGCTTAATGGGACAGGGACCATCGGCCCAGCATTTT
TRBV20-1,-,TRBJ1-5,many,CSAGFHPGTSSNQPQHF,TGCAGTGCTGGTTTCCACCCCGGGACATCTAGCAATCAGCCCCAGCATTTT
TRBV7-2,-,TRBJ1-3,many,CASSSTGGTIYF,TGTGCCAGCAGCTCGACAGGAGGCACCATATATTTT
TRBV4-2,-,TRBJ2-7,many,CASSQDMHSSYEQYF,TGTGCCAGCAGCCAAGATATGCACAGCTCCTACGAGCAGTACTTC
TRBV9,-,TRBJ2-5,few,CASSTQEQETQYF,TGTGCCAGCAGCACCCAGGAACAAGAGACCCAGTACTTC
TRBV7-6,TRBD1,TRBJ1-2,many,CASSPGQGLEGYTF,TGTGCCAGCAGCCCGGGACAGGGGTTGGAGGGCTACACCTTC
TRBV4-2,TRBD1,TRBJ2-3,few,CASSQGQGRQDTQYF,TGTGCCAGCAGCCAAGGACAGGGACGGCAAGATACGCAGTATTTT
TRBV6-1,TRBD1,TRBJ2-7,many,CASSVPGQEGEQYF,TGTGCCAGCAGTGTCCCGGGACAGGAGGGCGAGCAGTACTTC
TRBV29-1,-,TRBJ2-7,many,CSAGHISYEQYF,TGCAGCGCGGGACATATATCCTACGAGCAGTACTTC
TRBV6-5,TRBD2,TRBJ2-7,-,CASSTSGRGSYEQYF,TGTGCCAGCAGTACCTCGGGGCGGGGGTCCTACGAGCAGTACTTC
TRBV7-2,TRBD2,TRBJ2-1,many,CASSFSGSKYNEQFF,TGTGCCAGCAGCTTTAGCGGGAGTAAGTACAATGAGCAGTTCTTC
TRBV5-1,-,TRBJ2-3,-,CASSAGTVTDTQYF,TGCGCCAGCAGCGCCGGGACGGTCACAGATACGCAGTATTTT
TRBV20-1,-,TRBJ1-4,many,CSATTLGKLFF,TGCAGTGCGACCACCCTGGGAAAACTGTTTTTT
TRBV5-1,-,TRBJ2-3,many,CASSLGTNTDTQYF,TGCGCCAGCAGCTTGGGGACAAACACAGATACGCAGTATTTT
TRBV10-3,-,TRBJ1-1,many,CAISRRSDTEAFF,TGTGCCATCAGCCGAAGGAGTGACACTGAAGCTTTCTTT
TRBV6-5,TRBD1,TRBJ2-5,many,CASSYGGQAGETQYF,TGTGCCAGCAGTTACGGGGGACAGGCCGGTGAGACCCAGTACTTC
TRBV29-1,TRBD2,TRBJ2-7,many,CSVEGTSDEQYF,TGCAGCGTTGAGGGGACTAGTGACGAGCAGTACTTC
TRBV7-9,-,TRBJ2-7,many,CASSSWYANEQYF,TGTGCCAGCAGTTCTTGGTACGCCAACGAGCAGTACTTC
TRBV11-2,-,TRBJ2-7,many,CASSPHQGIPYEQYF,TGTGCCAGCAGCCCACATCAGGGGATCCCCTACGAGCAGTACTTC
TRBV5-1,-,TRBJ2-5,-,CASRVEGPGPGTRETQYF,TGCGCCAGCAGGGTCGAGGGGCCGGGACCCGGGACCCGAGAGACCCAGTACTTC
TRBV4-2,-,TRBJ2-4,many,CASSQDAQGSIQYF,TGTGCCAGCAGCCAAGACGCCCAGGGAAGCATTCAGTACTTC
TRBV28,-,TRBJ2-7,many,CASSLVGEAYEQYF,TGTGCCAGCAGTTTGGTGGGGGAGGCCTACGAGCAGTACTTC
TRBV18,-,TRBJ1-1,many,CASSAGENTEAFF,TGTGCCAGCTCCGCGGGGGAGAACACTGAAGCTTTCTTT
TRBV5-5,TRBD1,TRBJ2-7,many,CASSLAMGTVNEQYF,TGTGCCAGCAGCTTGGCCATGGGGACAGTTAACGAGCAGTACTTC
TRBV5-8,-,TRBJ2-3,many,CASSFGQTPSTDTQYF,TGTGCCAGCAGCTTCGGACAGACCCCTAGCACAGATACGCAGTATTTT
TRBV4-2,-,TRBJ2-1,few,CASSQDPEGWDRQFF,TGTGCCAGCAGCCAAGACCCCGAGGGCTGGGATCGGCAGTTCTTC
TRBV12-3/TRBV12-4,TRBD1,TRBJ1-1,many,CASVLQGADTEAFF,TGTGCCAGCGTCTTACAGGGGGCGGACACTGAAGCTTTCTTT
TRBV7-9,TRBD2,TRBJ2-2,-,CASSRGLAGVTGELFF,TGTGCCAGCAGCCGTGGACTAGCGGGAGTCACCGGGGAGCTGTTTTTT
TRBV30,-,TRBJ2-3,few,CAWTLGLTGTDTQYF,TGTGCCTGGACTCTAGGACTAACCGGCACAGATACGCAGTATTTT
TRBV4-3,TRBD1,TRBJ1-4,many,CASSLGQGGAKLFF,TGCGCCAGCAGCCTCGGACAGGGCGGAGCGAAACTGTTTTTT
TRBV5-1,-,TRBJ2-7,many,CASSLSAFSYEQYF,TGCGCCAGCAGCTTGTCGGCTTTCTCCTACGAGCAGTACTTC
TRBV18,-,TRBJ2-2,-,CASSHGSSPGELFF,TGTGCCAGCTCACACGGATCTAGCCCCGGGGAGCTGTTTTTT
TRBV5-1,TRBD1,TRBJ1-1,many,CASSSQGGDAEAFF,TGCGCCAGCAGCTCACAGGGGGGGGACGCTGAAGCTTTCTTT
TRBV20-1,TRBD2,TRBJ2-7,few,CSASEREFKYEQYF,TGCAGTGCTAGCGAGCGGGAGTTTAAATACGAGCAGTACTTC
TRBV4-2,TRBD1,TRBJ2-1,many,CASSVKGTGGWNEQFF,TGTGCCAGCAGCGTCAAGGGGACAGGGGGCTGGAATGAGCAGTTCTTC
TRBV28,TRBD1,TRBJ1-1,many,CASSWFERQGRTEAFF,TGTGCCAGCAGTTGGTTCGAAAGACAGGGTCGAACTGAAGCTTTCTTT
TRBV20-1,TRBD1,TRBJ1-4,many,CSARDFRDRDEKLFF,TGCAGTGCTAGAGATTTCCGGGACAGGGATGAAAAACTGTTTTTT
TRBV4-3,-,TRBJ1-2,many,CASSQDFFSGDGYTF,TGCGCCAGCAGCCAAGATTTTTTTTCCGGGGATGGCTACACCTTC
TRBV5-6,TRBD1,TRBJ2-2,many,CASSRTGGTGELFF,TGTGCCAGCAGCAGGACAGGGGGGACCGGGGAGCTGTTTTTT
TRBV5-5,-,TRBJ1-2,many,CASSLEAVGRTYGYTF,TGTGCCAGCAGCTTGGAGGCGGTGGGCAGGACCTATGGCTACACCTTC
TRBV20-1,TRBD2,TRBJ2-1,many,CSARGTSGSAYNEQFF,TGCAGTGCTAGAGGGACTAGCGGGAGCGCCTACAATGAGCAGTTCTTC
TRBV2,-,TRBJ2-7,-,CASSGYGVDSDEQYF,TGTGCCAGCAGTGGATACGGGGTCGACTCCGACGAGCAGTACTTC
TRBV7-9,-,TRBJ2-5,many,CASSLVSEPETQYF,TGTGCCAGCAGCTTAGTTAGCGAGCCAGAGACCCAGTACTTC
TRBV11-2,-,TRBJ1-2,few,CASRRIGFSGGYTF,TGTGCCAGCAGGCGGATCGGGTTTTCTGGAGGCTACACCTTC
TRBV10-1,-,TRBJ2-1,many,CASSDQTPMRFF,TGCGCCAGCAGTGATCAGACGCCCATGCGGTTCTTC
TRBV7-2,TRBD1,TRBJ1-5,many,CASSRDRGHDQPQHF,TGTGCCAGCAGCAGGGACAGGGGGCATGATCAGCCCCAGCATTTT
TRBV7-2,-,TRBJ1-1,-,CASSLGWLGVGNTEAFF,TGTGCCAGCAGCTTAGGTTGGCTGGGGGTAGGGAACACTGAAGCTTTCTTT
TRBV7-9,-,TRBJ2-1,many,CATKVDVSYNEQFF,TGTGCCACTAAGGTGGACGTCTCCTACAATGAGCAGTTCTTC
TRBV9,-,TRBJ1-6,many,CASSGLVGPNSPLHF,TGTGCCAGCAGCGGACTGGTTGGCCCTAATTCACCCCTCCACTTT
TRBV12-3/TRBV12-4,-,TRBJ1-2,many,CASSNMLPNYGYTF,TGTGCCAGCAGCAACATGTTGCCTAACTATGGCTACACCTTC
TRBV7-2,-,TRBJ1-5,many,CASSPAGVLNQPQHF,TGTGCCAGCAGCCCTGCTGGGGTCCTCAATCAGCCCCAGCATTTT
TRBV29-1,TRBD1,TRBJ2-7,many,CSVGGVSGGMRGYEQYF,TGCAGCGTCGGGGGCGTGTCAGGGGGCATGAGGGGCTACGAGCAGTACTTC
TRBV12-3/TRBV12-4,TRBD1,TRBJ1-1,many,CASSLGRQGEAFF,TGTGCCAGCAGTTTAGGACGACAGGGTGAAGCTTTCTTT
TRBV9,-,TRBJ2-6,-,CASSGWYSSSGANVLTF,TGTGCCAGCAGCGGTTGGTACTCATCGTCTGGGGCCAACGTCCTGACTTTC
TRBV27,-,TRBJ1-1,many,CASSFSGPADSEAFF,TGTGCCAGCAGTTTCTCGGGACCCGCGGATTCTGAAGCTTTCTTT